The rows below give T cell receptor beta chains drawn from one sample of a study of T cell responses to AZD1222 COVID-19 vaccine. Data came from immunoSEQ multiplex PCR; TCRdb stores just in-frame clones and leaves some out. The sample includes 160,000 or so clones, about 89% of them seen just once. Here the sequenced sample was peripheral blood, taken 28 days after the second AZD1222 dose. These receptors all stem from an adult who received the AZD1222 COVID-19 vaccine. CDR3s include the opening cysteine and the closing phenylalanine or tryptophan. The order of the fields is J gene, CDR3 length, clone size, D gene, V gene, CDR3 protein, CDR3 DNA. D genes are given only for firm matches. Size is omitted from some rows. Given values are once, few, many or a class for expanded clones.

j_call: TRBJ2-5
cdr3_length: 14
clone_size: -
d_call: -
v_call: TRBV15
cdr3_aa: CATSRDYRKETQYF
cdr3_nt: TGTGCCACCAGCAGAGATTACCGGAAAGAGACCCAGTACTTC

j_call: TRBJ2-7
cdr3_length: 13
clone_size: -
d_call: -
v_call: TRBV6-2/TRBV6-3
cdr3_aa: CASSQQGSYEQYF
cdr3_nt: TGTGCCAGCAGCCAACAGGGCTCCTACGAGCAGTACTTC

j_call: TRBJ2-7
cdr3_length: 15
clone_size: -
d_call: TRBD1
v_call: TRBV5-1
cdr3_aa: CASSLEGTGAYEQYF
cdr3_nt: TGCGCCAGCAGCTTGGAAGGGACAGGGGCCTACGAGCAGTACTTC

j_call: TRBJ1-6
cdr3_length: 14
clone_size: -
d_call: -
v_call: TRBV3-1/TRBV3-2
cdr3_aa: CASSPVGVDSPLHF
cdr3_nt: TGTGCCAGCAGCCCCGTCGGGGTAGATTCACCCCTCCACTTT

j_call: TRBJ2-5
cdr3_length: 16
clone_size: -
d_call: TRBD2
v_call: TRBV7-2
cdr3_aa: CASSSASGRAIETQYF
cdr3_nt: TGTGCCAGCAGCTCAGCGAGCGGGAGGGCCATAGAGACCCAGTACTTC

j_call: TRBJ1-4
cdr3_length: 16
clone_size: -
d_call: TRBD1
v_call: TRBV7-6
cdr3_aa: CASSLAPGQGNEKLFF
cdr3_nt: TGTGCCAGCAGCTTAGCCCCGGGACAGGGCAATGAAAAACTGTTTTTT

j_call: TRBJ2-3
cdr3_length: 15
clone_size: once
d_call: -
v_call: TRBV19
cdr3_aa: CASKVGGGGTDTQYF
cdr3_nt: TGTGCCAGTAAGGTGGGAGGAGGAGGCACAGATACGCAGTATTTT

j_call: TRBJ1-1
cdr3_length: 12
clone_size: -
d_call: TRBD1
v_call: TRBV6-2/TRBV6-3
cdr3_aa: CASSRQGPEAFF
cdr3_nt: TGTGCCAGCAGCCGACAGGGACCTGAAGCTTTCTTT

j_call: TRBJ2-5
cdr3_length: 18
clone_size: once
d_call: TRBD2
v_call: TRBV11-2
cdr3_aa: CASSPGTSGRLSQETQYF
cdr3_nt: TGTGCCAGCAGCCCAGGGACTAGCGGGAGGTTAAGCCAAGAGACCCAGTACTTC

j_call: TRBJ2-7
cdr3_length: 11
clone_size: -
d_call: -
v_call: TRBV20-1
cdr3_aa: CSVAQGNEQYF
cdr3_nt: TGCAGTGTTGCACAGGGTAACGAGCAGTACTTC

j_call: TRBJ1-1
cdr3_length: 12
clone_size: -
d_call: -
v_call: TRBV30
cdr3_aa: CAWSVWENEAFF
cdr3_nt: TGTGCCTGGAGTGTCTGGGAAAATGAAGCTTTCTTT

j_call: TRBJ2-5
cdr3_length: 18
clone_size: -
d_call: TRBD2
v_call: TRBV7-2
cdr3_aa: CASSLRTSGRPPRETQYF
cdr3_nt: TGTGCCAGCAGCTTACGGACTAGCGGGAGGCCTCCCCGGGAGACCCAGTACTTC

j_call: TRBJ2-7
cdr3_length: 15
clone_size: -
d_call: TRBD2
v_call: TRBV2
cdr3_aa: CASSESSGREAEQYF
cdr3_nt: TGTGCCAGCAGTGAGTCTAGCGGGAGGGAAGCCGAGCAGTACTTC

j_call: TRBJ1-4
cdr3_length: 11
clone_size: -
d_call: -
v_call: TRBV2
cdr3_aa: CASSESFELFF
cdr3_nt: TGTGCCAGCAGTGAGAGCTTCGAGCTGTTTTTT

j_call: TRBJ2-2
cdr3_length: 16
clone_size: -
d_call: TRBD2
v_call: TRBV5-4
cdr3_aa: CASSLPGLAGTGELFF
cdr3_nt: TGTGCCAGCAGCTTGCCGGGACTAGCTGGAACCGGGGAGCTGTTTTTT

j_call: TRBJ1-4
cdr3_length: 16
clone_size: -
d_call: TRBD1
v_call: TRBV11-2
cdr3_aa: CASSMGQGARGEKLFF
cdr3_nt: TGTGCCAGCAGCATGGGACAGGGGGCGCGGGGTGAAAAACTGTTTTTT

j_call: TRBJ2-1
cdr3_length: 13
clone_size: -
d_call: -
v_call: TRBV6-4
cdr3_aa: CASSDSYHGIKFF
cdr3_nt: TGTGCCAGCAGTGACTCGTACCATGGGATAAAGTTCTTC

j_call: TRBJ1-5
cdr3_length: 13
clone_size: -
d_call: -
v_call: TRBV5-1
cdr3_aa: CASSNGGNQPQHF
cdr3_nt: TGCGCCAGCAGCAACGGGGGCAATCAGCCCCAGCATTTT

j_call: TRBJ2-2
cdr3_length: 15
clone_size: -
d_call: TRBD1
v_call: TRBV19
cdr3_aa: CASSIRGKTYGELFF
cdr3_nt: TGTGCCAGTAGTATCAGGGGGAAGACGTACGGGGAGCTGTTTTTT

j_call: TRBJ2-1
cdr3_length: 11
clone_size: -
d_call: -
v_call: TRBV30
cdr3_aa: CAWMTANEQFF
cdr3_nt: TGTGCCTGGATGACAGCGAATGAGCAGTTCTTC

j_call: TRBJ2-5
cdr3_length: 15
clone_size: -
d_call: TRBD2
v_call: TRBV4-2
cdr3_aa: CASSKKVGGAETQYF
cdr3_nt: TGTGCCAGCAGCAAAAAAGTGGGAGGGGCGGAGACCCAGTACTTC

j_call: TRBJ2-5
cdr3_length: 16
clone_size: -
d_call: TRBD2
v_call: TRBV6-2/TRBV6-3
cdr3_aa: CASSYVPSGRAETQYF
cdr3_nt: TGTGCCAGCAGTTACGTCCCTAGCGGGAGGGCAGAGACCCAGTACTTC

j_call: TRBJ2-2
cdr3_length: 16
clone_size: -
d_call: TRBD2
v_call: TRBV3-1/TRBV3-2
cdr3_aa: CASSQDVAGNTGELFF
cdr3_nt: TGTGCCAGCAGCCAAGATGTAGCGGGGAACACCGGGGAGCTGTTTTTT

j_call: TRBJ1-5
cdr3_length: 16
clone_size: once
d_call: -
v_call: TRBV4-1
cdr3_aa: CASSREQAGGSQPQHF
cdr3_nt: TGCGCCAGCAGCCGGGAACAAGCGGGGGGGAGTCAGCCCCAGCATTTT

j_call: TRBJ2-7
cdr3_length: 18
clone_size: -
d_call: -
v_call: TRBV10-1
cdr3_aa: CASSAKLPDRPPRYEQYF
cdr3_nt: TGCGCCAGCAGTGCAAAACTCCCCGACAGGCCTCCAAGGTACGAGCAGTACTTC

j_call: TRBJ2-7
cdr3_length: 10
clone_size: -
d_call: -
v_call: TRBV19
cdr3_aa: CASRTSEQYF
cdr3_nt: TGTGCCAGTAGAACGAGCGAGCAGTACTTC

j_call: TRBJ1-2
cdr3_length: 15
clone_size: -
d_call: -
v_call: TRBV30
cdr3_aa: CAWRTKPDTNYGYTF
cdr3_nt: TGTGCCTGGAGGACTAAACCGGACACCAACTATGGCTACACCTTC

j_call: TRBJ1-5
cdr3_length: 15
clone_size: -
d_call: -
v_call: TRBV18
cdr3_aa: CASSPGTNSNQPQHF
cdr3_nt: TGTGCCAGCTCACCCGGGACCAATAGCAATCAGCCCCAGCATTTT

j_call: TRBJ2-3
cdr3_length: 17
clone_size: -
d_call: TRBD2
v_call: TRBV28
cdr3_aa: CASSSPGTSGSKDTQYF
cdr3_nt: TGTGCCAGCAGTTCACCCGGGACTAGCGGGAGCAAAGATACGCAGTATTTT

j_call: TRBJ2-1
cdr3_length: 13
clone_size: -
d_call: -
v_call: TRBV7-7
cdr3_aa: CASSLAQSNEQFF
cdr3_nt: TGTGCTAGCAGCTTAGCCCAAAGCAATGAGCAGTTCTTC

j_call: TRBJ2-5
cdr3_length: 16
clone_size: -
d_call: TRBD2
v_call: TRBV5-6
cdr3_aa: CASSLGLAGVMETQYF
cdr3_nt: TGTGCCAGCAGCTTAGGTCTAGCGGGAGTGATGGAGACCCAGTACTTC

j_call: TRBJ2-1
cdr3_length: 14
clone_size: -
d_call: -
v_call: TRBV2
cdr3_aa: CASTQGSGWNEQFF
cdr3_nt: TGTGCCAGCACCCAGGGGAGCGGGTGGAATGAGCAGTTCTTC

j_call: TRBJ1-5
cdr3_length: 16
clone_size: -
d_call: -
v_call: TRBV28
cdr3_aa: CASSLQQGVGNQPQHF
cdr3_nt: TGTGCCAGCAGTTTACAACAGGGAGTTGGCAATCAGCCCCAGCATTTT

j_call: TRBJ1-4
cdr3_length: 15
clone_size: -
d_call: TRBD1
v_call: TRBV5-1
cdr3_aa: CASSFVGQGADKLFF
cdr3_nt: TGCGCCAGCAGCTTCGTCGGACAGGGCGCTGACAAACTGTTTTTT

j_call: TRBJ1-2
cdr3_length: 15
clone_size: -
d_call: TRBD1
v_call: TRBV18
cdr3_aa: CASSPTLGQVGGYTF
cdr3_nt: TGTGCCAGCTCACCGACACTTGGACAGGTTGGGGGCTACACCTTC

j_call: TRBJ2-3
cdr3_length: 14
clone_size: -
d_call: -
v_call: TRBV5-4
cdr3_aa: CASSLDPSTDTQYF
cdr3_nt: TGTGCCAGCAGCTTGGACCCGAGTACAGATACGCAGTATTTT

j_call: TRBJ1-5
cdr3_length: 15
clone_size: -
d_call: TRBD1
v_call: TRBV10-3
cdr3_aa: CAISGGTGFNQPQHF
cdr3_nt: TGTGCCATCAGTGGGGGGACAGGGTTTAATCAGCCCCAGCATTTT

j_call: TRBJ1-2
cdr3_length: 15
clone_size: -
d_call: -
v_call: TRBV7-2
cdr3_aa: CASSLPGGINYGYTF
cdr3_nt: TGTGCCAGCAGCTTACCCGGCGGTATTAACTATGGCTACACCTTC

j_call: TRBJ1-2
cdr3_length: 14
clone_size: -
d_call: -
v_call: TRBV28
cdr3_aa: CASSLLDSGSGYTF
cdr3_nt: TGTGCCAGCAGTTTACTGGACAGCGGGAGTGGCTACACCTTC

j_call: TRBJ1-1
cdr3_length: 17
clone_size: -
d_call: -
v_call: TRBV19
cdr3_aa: CASSIQSPKGMNTEAFF
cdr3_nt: TGTGCCAGTAGTATTCAGAGTCCGAAGGGGATGAACACTGAAGCTTTCTTT

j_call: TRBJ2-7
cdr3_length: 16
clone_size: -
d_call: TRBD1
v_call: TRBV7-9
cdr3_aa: CASSLVGTGPLAGQYF
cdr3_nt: TGTGCCAGCAGCTTAGTAGGGACAGGGCCCCTAGCAGGGCAGTACTTC

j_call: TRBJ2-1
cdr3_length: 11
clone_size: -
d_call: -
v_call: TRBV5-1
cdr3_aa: CASRSGGEQFF
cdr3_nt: TGCGCCAGCCGATCTGGGGGTGAGCAGTTCTTC

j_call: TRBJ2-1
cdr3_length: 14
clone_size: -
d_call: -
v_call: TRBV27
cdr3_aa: CASSRSLPYNEQFF
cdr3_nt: TGTGCCAGCAGTCGGAGCCTTCCCTACAATGAGCAGTTCTTC

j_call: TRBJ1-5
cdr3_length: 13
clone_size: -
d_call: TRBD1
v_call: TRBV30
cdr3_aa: CAFGQGSDQPQHF
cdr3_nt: TGTGCCTTCGGACAGGGAAGCGATCAGCCCCAGCATTTT

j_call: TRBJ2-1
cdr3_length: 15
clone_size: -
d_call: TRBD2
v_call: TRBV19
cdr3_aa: CTGLAGPVRSNEQFF
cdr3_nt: TGTACGGGACTAGCGGGACCAGTCAGGAGCAATGAGCAGTTCTTC

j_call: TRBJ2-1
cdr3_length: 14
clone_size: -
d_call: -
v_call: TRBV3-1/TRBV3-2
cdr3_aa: CASSQEKGYNEQFF
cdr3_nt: TGTGCCAGCAGCCAAGAAAAAGGATACAATGAGCAGTTCTTC

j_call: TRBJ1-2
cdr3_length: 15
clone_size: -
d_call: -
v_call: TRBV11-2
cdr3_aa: CASSRDGQQIYGYTF
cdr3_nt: TGTGCCAGCAGCCGCGATGGGCAGCAAATCTATGGCTACACCTTC

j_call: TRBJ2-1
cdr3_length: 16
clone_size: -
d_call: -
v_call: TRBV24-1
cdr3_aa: CATSDLEGSQYNEQFF
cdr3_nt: TGTGCCACCAGTGATTTGGAGGGTTCGCAATACAATGAGCAGTTCTTC

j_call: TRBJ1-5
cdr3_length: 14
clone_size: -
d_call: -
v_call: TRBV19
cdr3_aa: CASTLGGAQQPQHF
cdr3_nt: TGTGCCAGTACCCTCGGAGGGGCACAGCAGCCCCAGCATTTT

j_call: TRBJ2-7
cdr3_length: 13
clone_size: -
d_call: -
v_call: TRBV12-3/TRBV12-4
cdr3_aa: CASSGPPGYEQYF
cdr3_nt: TGTGCCAGCAGTGGCCCCCCGGGGTACGAGCAGTACTTC

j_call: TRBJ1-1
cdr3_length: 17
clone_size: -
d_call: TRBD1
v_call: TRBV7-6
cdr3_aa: CASSLVGTGGQGAEAFF
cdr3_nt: TGTGCCAGCAGCTTAGTTGGCACAGGGGGCCAGGGTGCTGAAGCTTTCTTT

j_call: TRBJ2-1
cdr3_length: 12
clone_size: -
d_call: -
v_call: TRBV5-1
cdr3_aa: CASSENVNEQFF
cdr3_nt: TGCGCCAGCAGTGAGAATGTCAATGAGCAGTTCTTC